Below, 23 T cell receptor beta chains from the same sample are listed, as sequenced in a study of OX40 agonist ivuxolimab in advanced cancers. Here immunoSEQ multiplex PCR was the method, and the copy in TCRdb shows in-frame clones only, minus some. The profile shows about 24,000 clones, roughly 89% of them singletons. The sequences come from CD4+ or CD8+ T cells sorted from blood, collected in a trial of the OX40 agonist ivuxolimab. These receptors all come from an adult with an advanced solid tumor such as melanoma, head and neck, liver or kidney cancer.

The rearrangement uses TRBV7-8 and TRBJ2-4, with TRBD2 matching 7 bases. Germline trimming cut 0 bases from V and 7 bases from J; bases unmatched to any gene: 3. The CDR3 has 14 residues. Per the germline V gene, CDR1 is SGHVS and CDR2 is FQNEAQ. DNA for the CDR3: TGTGCCAGCAGCTTAGCGGGGACTAAGAACATTCAGTACTTC. Translating gives CASSLAGTKNIQYF.

The chain has TRBV15 and TRBJ2-4; D possibly matches TRBD1 or TRBD2 (5 bases each). CDR3 length: 17 amino acids. The germline V and J ends were trimmed by 1 base and 1 base, with 14 bases remaining between them. CDR1 is LNHNV, CDR2 YYDKDF, per germline (reference sequence). This CDR3 is CATSRGPGTTAKNIQYF. The CDR3, as DNA: TGTGCCACCAGCAGAGGGCCGGGGACGACGGCCAAAAACATTCAGTACTTC. Using reference TRBV15 and TRBJ2-4 for the parts outside the CDR3, the full variable domain is DAMVIQNPRYQVTQFGKPVTLSCSQTLNHNVMYWYQQKSSQAPKLLFHYYDKDFNNEADTPDNFQSRRPNTSFCFLDIRSPGLGDTAMYLCATSRGPGTTAKNIQYFGAGTRLSVL.

The rearrangement uses TRBV6-1 and TRBJ2-7; the D is unclear. Germline lookup yields CDR1 MNHNS and CDR2 SASEGT. The germline V and J ends were trimmed by 7 bases and 2 bases, with 3 bases remaining between them. The CDR3 is 10 amino acids. CDR3: CASKAYEQYF. The CDR3 DNA reads as TGTGCCAGCAAAGCCTACGAGCAGTACTTC.

V and J are TRBV15 and TRBJ1-6; D unclear. The CDR3 covers 11 residues. Trimming took 3 bases from V and 13 from J, leaving 7 bases between them. Germline CDR1 reads LNHNV; CDR2 reads YYDKDF (reference sequence). This chain's CDR3 is CATSREGPLHF. Here the CDR3 DNA reads TGTGCCACCAGCAGGGAGGGTCCCCTCCACTTT.

The V gene is TRBV27, the J gene TRBJ2-1; a weak D match, TRBD1 (6 bases). This CDR3 contains 15 residues. CDR1 and CDR2 from the germline V gene are MNHEY and SMNVEV (reference sequence). V was cut by 6 bases and J by 3 bases, with 15 bases left in between. The CDR3 bases are TGTGCCAGCAGAACAGGGTTCTCGAACTACAATGAGCAGTTCTTC. Translated: CASRTGFSNYNEQFF.

The rearrangement uses TRBV30 and TRBJ2-3, with D perhaps matching TRBD2 (5 bases). The CDR3 spans 14 residues. V was trimmed by 4 bases and J by 0 bases, leaving 11 bases between them. CDR1 is GTSNPN and CDR2 is SVGIG in the germline V gene (reference sequence). CDR3 coding DNA: TGTGCCTGGAAGCGAGCGGTGAGCACAGATACGCAGTATTTT. Residues: CAWKRAVSTDTQYF.

The gene calls are TRBV7-2 and TRBJ2-7, with 8 bases lining up with TRBD2. There are 15 residues in the CDR3. Germline CDR1 and CDR2: SGHTA and FQGNSA. Trimming removed 5 bases from V and 5 bases from J; junction bases left unmatched: 11. CDR3 sequence reads: CASSQRGGRFNEQYF. DNA for the CDR3: TGTGCCAGCAGCCAACGCGGCGGGAGGTTCAACGAGCAGTACTTC.

The J gene is TRBJ1-3, the V gene TRBV18, with D perhaps matching TRBD1 (5 bases). Looked up from germline, CDR1 is KGHSH and CDR2 is LQKENI. The CDR3 runs 14 residues. V was shortened by 3 bases and J by 8 bases, with 14 bases between the two germline ends. CDR3 sequence reads: CASSPPGSRHTIYF. The CDR3 coding sequence is TGTGCCAGCTCACCGCCAGGGTCTAGACACACCATATATTTT.

The CDR3 here is CASSNPVEKLFF. Here the CDR3 DNA reads TGTGCCAGCAGTAATCCGGTAGAAAAACTGTTTTTT. The rearrangement links TRBV7-2 to TRBJ1-4; D gene uncertain. Trimming cost V 6 bases and J 8 bases, with 10 bases left between them. The CDR3 contains 12 residues. CDR1 SGHTA and CDR2 FQGNSA come from the germline V gene.

The V gene is TRBV9, the J gene TRBJ2-1; possibly TRBD2 for D (5 bases). The V gene lost 4 bases and the J gene lost 5 bases, with 16 bases spanning the gap. Germline V CDR1 and CDR2: SGDLS, YYNGEE. This CDR3 has 15 amino acids. The CDR3 is CASSPRIGEDNEQFF. CDR3 bases: TGTGCCAGCAGCCCCAGGATCGGGGAAGACAATGAGCAGTTCTTC.

This clone appeared a few times. This rearrangement joins TRBV14 to TRBJ2-5, with D perhaps matching TRBD1 (6 bases). The V and J ends lost 5 bases and 3 bases respectively, with 13 bases between them. Germline V gene data show CDR1 as SGHDN and CDR2 as FVKESK. The CDR3 is 14 amino acids. CDR3 in DNA: TGTGCCAGCAGCAAAAAGACAGGAAAAGAGACCCAGTACTTC. It is translated as CASSKKTGKETQYF.

V and J are TRBV2 and TRBJ2-1, with 11 bases matching TRBD1. V lost 7 bases to trimming and J lost 3 bases; unmatched junction nucleotides: 17. Per the germline V gene, CDR1 is SNHLY and CDR2 is FYNNEI. This CDR3 contains 19 residues. Written as DNA, the CDR3 is TGTGCCAGCAAAGGGCTCGGACAGGGGGCACTACAAAACTACAATGAGCAGTTCTTC. Encoded protein: CASKGLGQGALQNYNEQFF.

This clone was seen a few times. This chain joins TRBV7-2 and TRBJ2-4; 8 nucleotides match TRBD2. V was pared by 5 bases and J by 1 base, with 13 bases of the junction left unmatched. Germline V gene sequence: CDR1 SGHTA, CDR2 FQGNSA. CDR3 size: 18 residues. The CDR3 is CASSGGLAGLGAKNIQYF. CDR3 in DNA: TGTGCCAGCAGCGGTGGACTAGCAGGGTTGGGTGCCAAAAACATTCAGTACTTC.

This clone was counted a single time. The gene calls are TRBV5-1 and TRBJ1-5, with 8 bases that match TRBD1. The CDR3 is made up of 15 amino acids. Germline trimming cut 0 bases from V and 7 bases from J; bases unmatched to any gene: 6. CDR1 and CDR2 from the germline V gene are SGHRS and YFSETQ. The CDR3 protein is CASSLGQGAGQPQHF. The CDR3 bases are TGCGCCAGCAGCTTGGGGCAGGGGGCTGGACAGCCCCAGCATTTT.

The chain employs TRBV29-1 and TRBJ2-7, with D possibly called TRBD1 or TRBD2 (5 bases each). This CDR3 comprises 14 residues. V was pared by 7 bases and J by 5 bases, with 21 bases between. CDR1 is SQVTM, CDR2 ANQGSEA, per germline. DNA of the CDR3: TGCAGCGCCGCCGGGACGCAAACGGCGGACGAGCAGTACTTC. Protein: CSAAGTQTADEQYF.

The chain joins TRBV7-9 to TRBJ2-1; tentative D call: TRBD2 (6 bases). The CDR3 has 14 residues. V shed 5 bases and J shed 9 bases, with 17 bases lying between them. The germline gives CDR1 SEHNR, CDR2 FQNEAQ (reference sequence). CDR3 residues: CASSQTVGRGEQFF. The DNA for the CDR3 is TGTGCCAGCAGCCAGACAGTCGGGCGGGGTGAGCAGTTCTTC.

The chain recombines TRBV19 with TRBJ2-1, with a tentative D call TRBD2 (5 bases). Deletions cut 5 bases from V and 2 bases from J, with 13 bases between. This CDR3 region has 15 residues. Germline V CDR1 and CDR2: LNHDA, SQIVND (reference sequence). CDR3 bases: TGTGCCAGTAGTTTGGCGGGCCCGACCTACAATGAGCAGTTCTTC. Protein sequence: CASSLAGPTYNEQFF.

This chain connects TRBV2 to TRBJ2-5, with D uncertain. Per germline, CDR1 SNHLY and CDR2 FYNNEI. The CDR3 loop spans 11 amino acids. V lost 7 bases, J lost 5 bases, and 8 bases lay in between. The CDR3 sequence: CASILSETQYF. CDR3 nucleotide sequence: TGTGCCAGCATTCTTTCGGAGACCCAGTACTTC.

The DNA of the CDR3 is TGTGCCATCAATGGGGGGGATACGCAGTATTTT. As protein: CAINGGDTQYF. J is TRBJ2-3 and V is TRBV10-3, with a possible D match to TRBD2 (6 bases). This CDR3 is built from 11 residues. CDR1 is ENHRY, CDR2 SYGVKD, per germline. V was cut by 7 bases and J by 6 bases, with 8 bases left in between.

V usage is TRBV29-1 and J usage is TRBJ2-1, with 8 bases fitting TRBD1. The CDR3 covers 14 residues. Germline V CDR1 and CDR2: SQVTM, ANQGSEA. V shed 3 bases, J shed 4 bases, and the junction held 5 bases outside the gene matches. The CDR3 DNA is TGCAGCGTTGACGGACAGGGACGGTACAATGAGCAGTTCTTC. It translates to CSVDGQGRYNEQFF.

The genes are TRBV30 and TRBJ2-3; D possibly corresponds to TRBD1 (5 bases). The ends were cut back, 0 bases at V and 2 bases at J, with 9 bases in the middle. This CDR3 region has 14 residues. Looked up from germline, CDR1 is GTSNPN and CDR2 is SVGIG (reference sequence). The CDR3 spells CAWSVGHNTDTQYF. For the CDR3, the DNA is TGTGCCTGGAGTGTAGGACACAACACAGATACGCAGTATTTT.

V is TRBV6-5 and J is TRBJ2-3; D gene ambiguous. Per the germline V gene, CDR1 is MNHEY and CDR2 is SVGAGI. Trimming shortened V by 6 bases and J by 6 bases, and 7 bases separated the two germline ends. The CDR3 extends over 11 amino acids. The CDR3 protein is CASSRLDTQYF. The CDR3 DNA reads TGTGCCAGCAGCCGTCTGGATACGCAGTATTTT.

The chain combines TRBV11-1 with TRBJ2-3, with D uncertain. CDR1 is SGHAT and CDR2 is FQDESV in the germline V gene (reference sequence). V was clipped by 5 bases and J by 4 bases, with 10 bases between them. CDR3 length equals 13 residues. CDR3 region: CASSTWGSDTQYF. DNA of the CDR3: TGTGCCAGCAGCACCTGGGGATCAGATACGCAGTATTTT.